What follows is one T cell receptor beta chain and its context. This clonotype was seen more than once but under ten times. Its binding antigen is unknown. The sample holds no much larger clone one base away, and base qualities are not on file. What the treatment or condition label conveys for this sample: allogeneic hematopoietic cell transplantation with graft depleted of TCRalphabeta T cells and CD19 B cells. The transplant recipients were children given TCRalphabeta/CD19-depleted allogeneic hematopoietic cell grafts. The data belong to a study of T-cell reconstitution after alpha-beta-depleted transplantation in children (dated by TCRdb to the mid-2010s). Looking at the study overall: Using TCR repertoire profiling, the study followed T-cell immune reconstitution in a quantitative way in children after TCRalphabeta/CD19-depleted allogeneic hematopoietic cell transplantation. General findings and caveats noted by the study authors: In some patients, the high TCRbeta diversity seen at day 60 was put down to recipient T cells and intrathymic progenitors that had survived conditioning. The apparently early alphabetaT-cell count recovery about two months after transplant was reportedly dependent on only several hundred rapidly expanded clones derived from non-depleted graft cells. The frequencies of hyperexpanded clones fell over the following months, and after one year, T-cell counts and TCRbeta diversity were mostly attributed to newly produced T cells.

The CDR3 runs 16 amino acids, cysteine and phenylalanine included. Only the CDR3 DNA stays, 48 bases, in frame from base 1. The germline V gene yields LGHNA for CDR1 and YNFKEQ for CDR2. V and J lose 1 base and 1 base, and a span of 13 bases separates them. Library preparation was by PCR. Sequenced on an Illumina HiSeq 2500. Molecular barcoding was employed in the preparation of TCR libraries, with unique molecular identifiers being used to normalize TCRbeta repertoire quantification. TCRdb took the public reads, trimmed them with fastp at Q25, ran MiXCR for clone calling and kept in-frame beta chains. Every distinct CDR3 protein forms one entry, paired with its most common genes and DNA. The sample table contains hundreds of thousands of distinct CDR3 sequences; only one count was recorded for roughly 17% of them. The ten largest clones capture less than 30% of the sample.

Sequenced here: PBMCs, mostly from graft donor cells, sampled 360 days after TCRalphabeta/CD19-depleted stem cell transplant. The sequence derives from a boy younger than two who had a stem cell transplant for Wiskott-Aldrich syndrome, so the T cells may come from the graft donor. The chain joins TRBV4-2 to TRBJ2-5; a tentative D match to TRBD2 spans 5 bases. The nucleotides are TGTGCCAGCAGCCAAGCCCACCGCCGGGGCCAAGAGACCCAGTACTTC. It translates to CASSQAHRRGQETQYF.